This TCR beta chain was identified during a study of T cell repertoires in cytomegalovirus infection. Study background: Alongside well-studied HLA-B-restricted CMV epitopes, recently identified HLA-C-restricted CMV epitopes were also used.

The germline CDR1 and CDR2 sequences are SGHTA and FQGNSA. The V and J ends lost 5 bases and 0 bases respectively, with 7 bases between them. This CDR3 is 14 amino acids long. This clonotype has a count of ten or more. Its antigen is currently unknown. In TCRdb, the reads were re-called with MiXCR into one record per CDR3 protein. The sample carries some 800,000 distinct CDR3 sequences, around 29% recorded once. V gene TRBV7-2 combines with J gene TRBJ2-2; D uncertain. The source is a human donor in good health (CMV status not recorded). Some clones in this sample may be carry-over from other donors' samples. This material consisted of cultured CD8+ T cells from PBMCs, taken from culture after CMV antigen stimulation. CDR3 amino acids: CASSLRTNTGELFF. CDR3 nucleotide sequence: TGTGCCAGCAGCCTTCGAACGAACACCGGGGAGCTGTTTTTT. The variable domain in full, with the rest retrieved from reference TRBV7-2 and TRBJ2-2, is GAGVSQSPSNKVTEKGKDVELRCDPISGHTALYWYRQSLGQGLEFLIYFQGNSAPDKSGLPSDRFSAERTGGSVSTLTIQRTQQEDSAVYLCASSLRTNTGELFFGEGSRLTVL.